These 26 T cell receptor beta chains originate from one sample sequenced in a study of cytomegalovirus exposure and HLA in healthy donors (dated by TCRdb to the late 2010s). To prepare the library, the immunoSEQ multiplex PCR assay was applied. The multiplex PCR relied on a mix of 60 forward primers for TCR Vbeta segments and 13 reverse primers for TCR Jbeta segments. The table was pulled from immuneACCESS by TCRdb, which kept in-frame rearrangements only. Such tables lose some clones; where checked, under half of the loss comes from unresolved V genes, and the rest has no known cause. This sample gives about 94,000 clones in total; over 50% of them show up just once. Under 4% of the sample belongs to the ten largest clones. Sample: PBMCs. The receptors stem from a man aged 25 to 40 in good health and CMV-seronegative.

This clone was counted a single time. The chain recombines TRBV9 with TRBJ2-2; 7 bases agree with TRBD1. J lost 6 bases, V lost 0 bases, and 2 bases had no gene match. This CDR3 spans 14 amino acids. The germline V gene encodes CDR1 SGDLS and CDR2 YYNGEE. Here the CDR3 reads CASSVGQGPGELFF. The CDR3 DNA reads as TGTGCCAGCAGCGTAGGACAGGGCCCCGGGGAGCTGTTTTTT.

CDR3 protein: CASSRDRDYEQYF. The CDR3 DNA sequence: TGCGCCAGCAGTCGGGACAGGGACTACGAGCAGTACTTC. V usage is TRBV10-1 and J usage is TRBJ2-7; 9 bases line up with TRBD1. The junction had 2 bases not matched to a gene; V was cut back by 5 bases and J by 3 bases. The germline CDR1 and CDR2 sequences are WNHNN and SYGVQD (reference sequence). This CDR3 is built from 13 residues.

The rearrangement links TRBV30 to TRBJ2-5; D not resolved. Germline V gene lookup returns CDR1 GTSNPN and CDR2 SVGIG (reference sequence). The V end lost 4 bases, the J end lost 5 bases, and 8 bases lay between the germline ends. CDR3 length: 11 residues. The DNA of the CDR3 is TGTGCCTGGACTGAAGCGGAGACCCAGTACTTC. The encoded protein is CAWTEAETQYF.

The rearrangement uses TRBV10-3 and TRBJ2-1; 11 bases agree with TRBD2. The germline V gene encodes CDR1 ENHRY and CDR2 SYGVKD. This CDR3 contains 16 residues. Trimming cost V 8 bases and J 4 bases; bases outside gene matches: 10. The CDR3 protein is CAISGPPSGGYNEQFF. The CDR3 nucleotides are TGTGCCATCTCCGGCCCCCCTAGCGGGGGGTACAATGAGCAGTTCTTC.

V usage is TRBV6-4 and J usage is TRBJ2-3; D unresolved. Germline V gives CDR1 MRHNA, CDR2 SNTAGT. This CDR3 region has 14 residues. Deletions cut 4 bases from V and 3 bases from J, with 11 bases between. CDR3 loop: CASSVGSETDTQYF. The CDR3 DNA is TGTGCCAGCAGTGTCGGGTCGGAGACAGATACGCAGTATTTT.

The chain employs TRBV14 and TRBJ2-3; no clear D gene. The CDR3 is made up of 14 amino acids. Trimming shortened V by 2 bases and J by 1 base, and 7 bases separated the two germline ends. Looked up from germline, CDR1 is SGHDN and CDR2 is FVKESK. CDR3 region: CASSQSPGTDTQYF. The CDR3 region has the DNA TGTGCCAGCAGCCAATCCCCTGGCACAGATACGCAGTATTTT.

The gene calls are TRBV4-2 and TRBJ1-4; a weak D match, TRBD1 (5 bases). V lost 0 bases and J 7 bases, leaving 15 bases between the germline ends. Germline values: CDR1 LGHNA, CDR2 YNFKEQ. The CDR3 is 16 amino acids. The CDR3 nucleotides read TGTGCCAGCAGCCAAGATTGGGCAGGGTCCACTGAAAAACTGTTTTTT. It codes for CASSQDWAGSTEKLFF.

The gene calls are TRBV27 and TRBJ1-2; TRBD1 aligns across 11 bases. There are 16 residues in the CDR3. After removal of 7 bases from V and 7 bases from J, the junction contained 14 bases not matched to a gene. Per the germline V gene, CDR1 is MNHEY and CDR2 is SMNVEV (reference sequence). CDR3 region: CASTKYGQGAGSGYTF. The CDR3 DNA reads TGTGCCAGCACCAAGTACGGACAGGGGGCTGGGAGTGGCTACACCTTC.

The CDR3 loop reads CASSLSAGGYITGELFF. The CDR3 nucleotides are TGTGCCAGCAGTTTATCAGCGGGAGGGTATATAACCGGGGAGCTGTTTTTT. The chain combines TRBV27 with TRBJ2-2; 10 bases match TRBD2. Germline V gene sequence: CDR1 MNHEY, CDR2 SMNVEV (reference sequence). The J segment lost 5 bases and the V segment lost 0 bases, leaving 6 bases of the junction unmatched. This CDR3 spans 17 amino acids.

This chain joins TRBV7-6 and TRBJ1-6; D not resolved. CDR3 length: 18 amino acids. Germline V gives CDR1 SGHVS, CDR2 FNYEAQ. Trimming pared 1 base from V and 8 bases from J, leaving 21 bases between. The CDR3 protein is CASSLGSGYSSLDSPLHF. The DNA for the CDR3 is TGTGCCAGCAGCTTAGGTTCGGGATACTCCAGCTTGGATTCACCCCTCCACTTT.

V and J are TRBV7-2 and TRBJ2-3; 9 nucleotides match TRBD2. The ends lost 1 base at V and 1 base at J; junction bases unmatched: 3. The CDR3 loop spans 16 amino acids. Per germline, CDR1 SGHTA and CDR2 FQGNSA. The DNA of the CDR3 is TGTGCCAGCAGCTTAGGGTCTAGCGGGGGCACAGATACGCAGTATTTT. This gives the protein CASSLGSSGGTDTQYF. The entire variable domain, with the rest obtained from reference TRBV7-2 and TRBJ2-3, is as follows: GAGVSQSPSNKVTEKGKDVELRCDPISGHTALYWYRQSLGQGLEFLIYFQGNSAPDKSGLPSDRFSAERTGGSVSTLTIQRTQQEDSAVYLCASSLGSSGGTDTQYFGPGTRLTVL.

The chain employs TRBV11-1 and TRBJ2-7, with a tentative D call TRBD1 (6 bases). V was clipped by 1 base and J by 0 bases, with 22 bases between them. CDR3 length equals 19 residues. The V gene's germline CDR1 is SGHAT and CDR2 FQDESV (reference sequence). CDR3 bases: TGTGCCAGCAGCTTAGGGGACAAACGGTGGCGGGTTAGCTCCTACGAGCAGTACTTC. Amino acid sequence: CASSLGDKRWRVSSYEQYF.

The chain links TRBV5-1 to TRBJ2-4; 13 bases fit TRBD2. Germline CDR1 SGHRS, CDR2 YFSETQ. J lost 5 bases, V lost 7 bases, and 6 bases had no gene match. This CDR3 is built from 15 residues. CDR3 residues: CASRRLAGGENIQYF. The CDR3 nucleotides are TGCGCCAGCCGCCGACTAGCGGGGGGAGAAAACATTCAGTACTTC.

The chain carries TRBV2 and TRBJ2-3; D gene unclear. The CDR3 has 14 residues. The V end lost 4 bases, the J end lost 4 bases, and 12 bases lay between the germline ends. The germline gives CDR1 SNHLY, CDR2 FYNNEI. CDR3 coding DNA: TGTGCCAGCAGTGTCGAACAGATCCCAGATACGCAGTATTTT. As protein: CASSVEQIPDTQYF.

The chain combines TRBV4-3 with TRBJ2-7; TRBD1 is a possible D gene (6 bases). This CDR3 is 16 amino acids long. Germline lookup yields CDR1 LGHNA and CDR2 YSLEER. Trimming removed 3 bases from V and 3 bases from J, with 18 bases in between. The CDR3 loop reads CASSQSITGISYEQYF. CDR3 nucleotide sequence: TGCGCCAGCAGCCAGAGCATCACAGGGATTAGCTACGAGCAGTACTTC.

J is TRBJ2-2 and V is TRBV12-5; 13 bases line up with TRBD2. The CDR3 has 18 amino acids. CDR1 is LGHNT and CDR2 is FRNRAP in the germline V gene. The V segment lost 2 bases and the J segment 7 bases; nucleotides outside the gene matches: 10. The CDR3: CASGLTWTSGSSGGELFF. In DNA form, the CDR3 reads TGTGCTAGTGGTTTGACCTGGACTAGCGGGAGTTCAGGCGGGGAGCTGTTTTTT.

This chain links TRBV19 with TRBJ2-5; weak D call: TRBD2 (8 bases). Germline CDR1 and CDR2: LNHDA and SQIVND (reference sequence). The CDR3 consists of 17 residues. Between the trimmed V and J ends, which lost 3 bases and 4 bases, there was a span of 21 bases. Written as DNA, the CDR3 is TGTGCCAGTAGTATTCGAGGGGGCGGGGGGCTTGGAGAGACCCAGTACTTC. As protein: CASSIRGGGGLGETQYF.

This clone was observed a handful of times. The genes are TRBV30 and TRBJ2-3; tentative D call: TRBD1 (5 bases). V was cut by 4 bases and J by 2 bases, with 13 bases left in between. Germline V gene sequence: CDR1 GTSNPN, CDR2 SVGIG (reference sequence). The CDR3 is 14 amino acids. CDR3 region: CAWTTGFITDTQYF. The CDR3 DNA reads TGTGCCTGGACCACAGGTTTCATCACAGATACGCAGTATTTT.

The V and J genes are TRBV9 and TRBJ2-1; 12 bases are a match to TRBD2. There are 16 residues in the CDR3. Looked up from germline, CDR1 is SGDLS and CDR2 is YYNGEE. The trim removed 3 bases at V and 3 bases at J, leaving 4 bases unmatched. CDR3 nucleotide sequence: TGTGCCAGCAGCGCTGGGACTAGCGGGCACTACAATGAGCAGTTCTTC. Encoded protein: CASSAGTSGHYNEQFF.

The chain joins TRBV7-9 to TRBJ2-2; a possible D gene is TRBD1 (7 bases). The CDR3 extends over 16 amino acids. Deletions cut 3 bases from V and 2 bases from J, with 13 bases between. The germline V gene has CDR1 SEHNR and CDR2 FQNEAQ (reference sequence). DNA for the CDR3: TGTGCCAGCAGCTTTGGCGGGACAGCCAACACCGGGGAGCTGTTTTTT. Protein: CASSFGGTANTGELFF.

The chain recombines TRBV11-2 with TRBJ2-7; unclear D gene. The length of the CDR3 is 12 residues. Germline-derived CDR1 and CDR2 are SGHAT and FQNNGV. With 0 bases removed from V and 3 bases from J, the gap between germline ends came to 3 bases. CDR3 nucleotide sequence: TGTGCCAGCAGCTTAGACATCTACGAGCAGTACTTC. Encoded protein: CASSLDIYEQYF.

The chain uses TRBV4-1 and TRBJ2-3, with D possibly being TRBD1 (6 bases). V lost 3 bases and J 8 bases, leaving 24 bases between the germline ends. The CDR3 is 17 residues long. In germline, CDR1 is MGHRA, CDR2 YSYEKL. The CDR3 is CASSHSGVRAEGRTQYF. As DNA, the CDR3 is TGCGCCAGCAGCCATTCAGGGGTTCGGGCAGAGGGTCGTACGCAGTATTTT.

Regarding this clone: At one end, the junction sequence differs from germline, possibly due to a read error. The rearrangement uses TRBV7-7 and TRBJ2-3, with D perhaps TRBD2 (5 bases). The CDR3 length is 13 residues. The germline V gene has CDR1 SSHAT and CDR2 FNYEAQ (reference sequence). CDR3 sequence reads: CASSLSLGNTQYF. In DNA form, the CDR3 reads TGTGCTAGCAGCTTATCACTCGGGAATACGCAGTATTTT. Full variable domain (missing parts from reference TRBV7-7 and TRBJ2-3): GAGVSQSPRYKVTKRGQDVTLRCDPISSHATLYWYQQALGQGPEFLTYFNYEAQPDKSGLPSDRFSAERPEGSISTLTIQRTEQRDSAMYRCASSLSLGNTQYFGPGTRLTVL.

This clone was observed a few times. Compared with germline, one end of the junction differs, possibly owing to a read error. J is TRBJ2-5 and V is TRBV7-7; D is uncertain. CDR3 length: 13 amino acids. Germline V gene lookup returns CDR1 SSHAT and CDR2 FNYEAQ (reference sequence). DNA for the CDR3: TGTGCTAGCAGCTTGGCTAGGCAAGAGACCCAGTACTTC. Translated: CASSLARQETQYF.

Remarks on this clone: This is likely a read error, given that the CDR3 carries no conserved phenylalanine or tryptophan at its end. CDR3: CASSLSRRHYGYTL. The CDR3 bases are TGTGCCAGCAGTTTATCAAGACGGCACTATGGCTACACCCTC. This chain connects TRBV27 to TRBJ1-2; D is ambiguous. Germline V gene data show CDR1 as MNHEY and CDR2 as SMNVEV (reference sequence). The V end lost 0 bases, the J end lost 3 bases, and 8 bases lay between the germline ends. This CDR3 has 14 amino acids.

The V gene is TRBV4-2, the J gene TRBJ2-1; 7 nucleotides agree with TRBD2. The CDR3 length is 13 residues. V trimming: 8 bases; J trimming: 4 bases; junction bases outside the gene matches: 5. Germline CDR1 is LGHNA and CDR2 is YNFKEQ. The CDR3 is CASERGGYNEQFF. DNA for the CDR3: TGTGCCAGCGAGCGGGGCGGATACAATGAGCAGTTCTTC.